By share of the sample, the clone carrying this T cell receptor (beta chain) is medium-sized. TCRdb re-called the PCR reads via MiXCR. The table lists about 90,000 clones, 7.5% to 9% of them singletons. The record originates from a study of metastatic and nonmetastatic thyroid tumors. Patients underwent thyroid surgery, and none had received any treatment before it. CDR3 size: 13 residues. V shed 6 bases and J 3 bases; nucleotides not matched to a gene: 3. Germline CDR1 and CDR2: DFQATT and SNEGSKA (reference sequence). The specimen sequenced was blood. The sequence was obtained from a female donor with papillary thyroid cancer or a benign thyroid nodule (not recorded which). Some clones in this sample may be carry-over from other donors' samples. The chain combines TRBV20-1 with TRBJ1-2; TRBD1 matches at 11 bases. The CDR3 spells CSARTGGDYGYTF. The CDR3 nucleotides are TGCAGTGCCCGGACAGGGGGCGACTATGGCTACACCTTC.